This T cell receptor (beta chain) was identified in a study of blood T cells in healthy people across ages. Study outcomes and limitations: Diversity was estimated from one million T cells, and these estimates were considered underestimates.

Germline CDR1 SGHAT, CDR2 FQNNGV. This CDR3 contains 15 residues. V was clipped by 5 bases and J by 0 bases, with 11 bases between them. Primers used in a second PCR of about 7 to 12 cycles were a sample-barcoded 5' primer and a J-beta primer mix. A single record per CDR3 protein comes from TCRdb applying MiXCR to the 5' RACE reads. The data contain 540,000 or so distinct CDR3 sequences, 25% to 30% of them singletons. This clonotype occurred a few times. Antigen: not known. The TCR comes from a woman aged 70-85 years in good health. The source material was blood. The chain couples TRBV11-2 to TRBJ1-3; D is uncertain. The DNA of the CDR3 is TGTGCCAGCAGCGGGGTGAGGAGCTCTGGAAACACCATATATTTT. Translation gives CASSGVRSSGNTIYF.